This T cell receptor beta chain came from a study of cytomegalovirus exposure and HLA in healthy donors. This CDR3 has 14 residues. Between the trimmed V and J ends, which lost 3 bases and 0 bases, there was a span of 8 bases. From germline, CDR1 is SNHLY and CDR2 FYNNEI. Vbeta (60) and Jbeta (13) primers were used in the PCR. The protocol was immunoSEQ multiplex PCR, while the TCRdb copy is restricted to in-frame clones and leaves out a portion. The sample lists 150,000 to 200,000 clones, around a tenth occurring once. This clone appeared a few times. Its cognate antigen is unknown. The study's findings and limits: It was likely that a cluster of highly shared sequence variants was a sequencing artifact. Presence/absence results assume similar sequencing depth per donor, which may not hold.

The chain links TRBV2 to TRBJ1-1; D is unresolved. This receptor was identified in a young woman in good health and CMV-seropositive. Sequenced sample: PBMCs. CDR3: CASSDEAVNTEAFF. The CDR3 DNA reads TGTGCCAGCAGTGATGAGGCCGTGAACACTGAAGCTTTCTTT. Combining the CDR3 with reference TRBV2 and TRBJ1-1 gives the whole variable domain EPEVTQTPSHQVTQMGQEVILRCVPISNHLYFYWYRQILGQKVEFLVSFYNNEISEKSEIFDDQFSVERPDGSNFTLKIRSTKLEDSAMYFCASSDEAVNTEAFFGQGTRLTVV.